These 20 T cell receptor beta chains came from one sample sequenced in a study of T cells in localized non-small cell lung cancer. Sequencing used immunoSEQ multiplex PCR; TCRdb keeps in-frame clones, though not all of them. The sample includes 52,000 or so clones, 86% of them seen just once. Here the sequenced sample was peripheral blood, taken before any cancer treatment. The receptors were gathered from a male donor aged 60 or older with stage III squamous cell lung carcinoma.

The chain links TRBV6-1 to TRBJ2-5; a possible D gene is TRBD1 (6 bases). The V gene lost 4 bases and the J gene lost 5 bases, with 14 bases spanning the gap. Germline V gene lookup returns CDR1 MNHNS and CDR2 SASEGT. CDR3 length: 14 amino acids. CDR3 bases: TGTGCCAGCAGTGGGAACAGGGTGGGTGAGACCCAGTACTTC. It encodes CASSGNRVGETQYF.

This sequence joins TRBV6-1 and TRBJ1-2; TRBD1 might be the D (6 bases). The germline V gene has CDR1 MNHNS and CDR2 SASEGT. V lost 2 bases and J lost 2, with 12 bases in between. The length of the CDR3 is 15 residues. The CDR3 bases are TGTGCCAGCAGTGAACGTTCGGGGGCGAACTATGGCTACACCTTC. Translation: CASSERSGANYGYTF.

This clone was detected only a few times. J is TRBJ1-5 and V is TRBV2; D may be TRBD1 (5 bases). Trimming took off 4 bases at V and 7 bases at J, with 11 bases between the two ends. The CDR3 is 13 amino acids. Germline V gene lookup returns CDR1 SNHLY and CDR2 FYNNEI. The CDR3 reads CASSVEGPQPQHF. The CDR3 DNA reads as TGTGCCAGCAGTGTAGAGGGGCCGCAGCCCCAGCATTTT.

In nucleotides, the CDR3 is TGTGCCAGCAGCTCTTACGGGGCCAACGTCCTGACTTTC. The encoded protein is CASSSYGANVLTF. The chain joins TRBV7-2 to TRBJ2-6; no clear D gene. Trimming pared 4 bases from V and 4 bases from J, leaving 5 bases between. The CDR3 has 13 amino acids. Germline CDR1 is SGHTA and CDR2 is FQGNSA.

This chain joins TRBV5-4 and TRBJ2-1; TRBD1 matches at 8 bases. From germline, CDR1 is SGHNT and CDR2 YYREEE (reference sequence). CDR3 size: 14 residues. V shed 4 bases, J shed 8 bases, and the junction held 8 bases outside the gene matches. The CDR3 protein is CASSRGQGTDEQFF. CDR3 coding DNA: TGTGCCAGCAGCAGAGGACAGGGTACCGATGAGCAGTTCTTC.

The chain employs TRBV19 and TRBJ1-5, with D uncertain. CDR1 is LNHDA and CDR2 is SQIVND in the germline V gene (reference sequence). The CDR3 runs to 14 residues. V lost 10 bases and J lost 0, with 13 bases in between. CDR3 bases: TGTGCCACCACCCCCGGTTATAGCAATCAGCCCCAGCATTTT. Protein sequence: CATTPGYSNQPQHF.

This clone was observed a single time. The DNA of the CDR3 is TGTGCCAGCAGTACGGCCCCCTGGGGGGAAGCTTTCTTT. This translates into CASSTAPWGEAFF. The chain combines TRBV5-5 with TRBJ1-1; TRBD1 might be the D (5 bases). The CDR3 is 13 amino acids. Trimming took 5 bases from V and 8 from J, leaving 16 bases between them. In germline, CDR1 is SGHKS, CDR2 YYEKEE (reference sequence).

The chain links TRBV7-2 to TRBJ1-4, with TRBD1 matching over 7 bases. Germline CDR1 is SGHTA and CDR2 is FQGNSA. With 2 bases clipped from V and 8 bases from J, the junction kept 8 bases outside the gene matches. This CDR3 spans 15 amino acids. The CDR3 spells CASSLWGGTDEKLFF. For the CDR3, the DNA is TGTGCCAGCAGCTTATGGGGAGGGACAGACGAAAAACTGTTTTTT.

This clone was seen just once. The chain links TRBV5-1 to TRBJ2-5; 9 bases align to TRBD1. Trimming at V came to 6 bases and at J to 2 bases, leaving 11 bases not matched to a gene. Germline CDR1 and CDR2: SGHRS and YFSETQ. The CDR3 loop spans 16 amino acids. This chain's CDR3 is CASTQSGTGKQETQYF. Here the CDR3 DNA reads TGCGCCAGCACCCAATCCGGGACAGGGAAACAAGAGACCCAGTACTTC.

This chain links TRBV5-1 with TRBJ2-1; D is unresolved. The CDR3 spans 17 residues. V was clipped by 4 bases and J by 4 bases, with 21 bases between them. Germline V CDR1 and CDR2: SGHRS, YFSETQ. The CDR3 DNA is TGCGCCAGCAGCCCCTGGCCTGGGGTCCTCCTTTACAATGAGCAGTTCTTC. Translated, it gives CASSPWPGVLLYNEQFF.

This chain uses TRBV14 with TRBJ2-1, with a possible D match to TRBD1 (6 bases). The CDR3 runs 14 residues. Germline values: CDR1 SGHDN, CDR2 FVKESK. V lost 2 bases to trimming and J lost 8 bases, with 13 bases between them. CDR3 sequence (DNA): TGTGCCAGCAGCCAATTTGCAGGGGCCGATGAGCAGTTCTTC. Its translation: CASSQFAGADEQFF.

V is TRBV28 and J is TRBJ2-2, with TRBD2 matching 10 bases. The CDR3 runs 14 residues. The V and J ends lost 8 bases and 4 bases, in that order; junction bases with no gene match: 4. CDR1 and CDR2 from the germline V gene are MDHEN and SYDVKM. CDR3 amino acids: CASVSGGGTGELFF. The CDR3 DNA follows: TGTGCCAGCGTGAGCGGGGGGGGCACCGGGGAGCTGTTTTTT.

V gene TRBV5-1 combines with J gene TRBJ2-5; TRBD2 matches at 7 bases. This CDR3 has 14 amino acids. Germline CDR1 SGHRS, CDR2 YFSETQ. With V trimmed by 4 bases and J by 4 bases, 7 bases remained unmatched. The CDR3 sequence is CASSLERGGETQYF. For the CDR3, the DNA is TGCGCCAGCAGCCTCGAGCGGGGCGGAGAGACCCAGTACTTC. Complete variable domain (other parts from reference TRBV5-1 and TRBJ2-5): KAGVTQTPRYLIKTRGQQVTLSCSPISGHRSVSWYQQTPGQGLQFLFEYFSETQRNKGNFPGRFSGRQFSNSRSEMNVSTLELGDSALYLCASSLERGGETQYFGPGTRLLVL.

The J gene is TRBJ2-1, the V gene TRBV25-1; 10 positions agree with TRBD1. The germline V gene has CDR1 MGHDK and CDR2 SYGVNS. The ends lost 4 bases at V and 8 bases at J; junction bases unmatched: 2. The CDR3 loop spans 13 amino acids. In DNA, the CDR3 is TGTGCCAGCAGTGGACAGGGGGCTGATGAGCAGTTCTTC. Translated, it gives CASSGQGADEQFF.

This chain connects TRBV19 to TRBJ2-3; 8 bases agree with TRBD2. The V and J ends lost 4 bases and 2 bases, in that order; junction bases with no gene match: 5. Germline V gene sequence: CDR1 LNHDA, CDR2 SQIVND (reference sequence). The CDR3 contains 15 residues. CDR3 sequence reads: CASSSLAGLTDTQYF. The CDR3 nucleotides read TGTGCCAGTAGTAGCTTAGCGGGACTCACAGATACGCAGTATTTT.

This rearrangement joins TRBV7-9 to TRBJ2-7, with D possibly called TRBD1 or TRBD2 (5 bases each). Germline assignment: CDR1 SEHNR and CDR2 FQNEAQ (reference sequence). CDR3 length: 15 amino acids. Between the trimmed V and J ends, which lost 3 bases and 0 bases, there was a span of 12 bases. In DNA, the CDR3 is TGTGCCAGCAGCTTTGAGGGACCTCGCTCCTACGAGCAGTACTTC. Protein: CASSFEGPRSYEQYF.

This chain uses TRBV15 with TRBJ1-2; no firm D call. V lost 9 bases and J 0 bases, leaving 14 bases between the germline ends. This CDR3 contains 14 residues. The germline V gene encodes CDR1 LNHNV and CDR2 YYDKDF (reference sequence). CDR3 bases: TGTGCCACTACACCTTCCCCCACTAACTATGGCTACACCTTC. This translates into CATTPSPTNYGYTF.

This chain connects TRBV7-9 to TRBJ2-7, with TRBD1 identical over 7 bases. The germline CDR1 and CDR2 sequences are SEHNR and FQNEAQ (reference sequence). This CDR3 comprises 14 residues. With 6 bases clipped from V and 3 bases from J, the junction kept 8 bases outside the gene matches. In nucleotides, the CDR3 is TGTGCCAGCAGGCTACACACAGGGGTCTACGAGCAGTACTTC. Residues: CASRLHTGVYEQYF.

The chain combines TRBV7-2 with TRBJ2-3, with D perhaps matching TRBD2 (6 bases). CDR1 and CDR2 (germline): SGHTA, FQGNSA. V lost 5 bases, J lost 3 bases, and 9 bases lay in between. This CDR3 is 13 amino acids long. The CDR3 DNA is TGTGCCAGCAGCATCGGGACTACAGATACGCAGTATTTT. This translates into CASSIGTTDTQYF.

The table lists this clone with a count of one. The rearrangement uses TRBV9 and TRBJ2-7; TRBD1 aligns across 7 bases. The CDR3 covers 16 residues. CDR1 and CDR2 (germline): SGDLS, YYNGEE. Trimming removed 3 bases from V and 5 bases from J; junction bases left unmatched: 14. The DNA for the CDR3 is TGTGCCAGCAGCGCAGACTCAGGGGGAAGTTGGGACGAGCAGTACTTC. Translation: CASSADSGGSWDEQYF.